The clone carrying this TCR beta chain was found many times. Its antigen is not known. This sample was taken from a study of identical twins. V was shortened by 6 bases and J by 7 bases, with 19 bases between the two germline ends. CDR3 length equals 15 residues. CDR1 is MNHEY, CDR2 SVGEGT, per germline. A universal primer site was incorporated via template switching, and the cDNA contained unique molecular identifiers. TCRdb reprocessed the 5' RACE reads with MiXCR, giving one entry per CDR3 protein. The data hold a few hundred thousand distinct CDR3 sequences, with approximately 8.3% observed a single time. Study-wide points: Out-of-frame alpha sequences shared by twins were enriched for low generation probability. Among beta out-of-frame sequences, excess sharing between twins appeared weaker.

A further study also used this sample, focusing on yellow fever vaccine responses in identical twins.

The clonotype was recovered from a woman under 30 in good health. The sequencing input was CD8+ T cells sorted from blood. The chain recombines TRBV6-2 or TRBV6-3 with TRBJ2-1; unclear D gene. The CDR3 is CASRGVGGPGNEQFF. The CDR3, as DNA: TGTGCCAGCAGAGGCGTCGGCGGCCCCGGGAATGAGCAGTTCTTC.